Listed here are 14 T cell receptor beta chains from one sample, sequenced in a study of blood T cell repertoires in COVID-19. The method was immunoSEQ multiplex PCR; TCRdb's version includes in-frame clones alone and lacks a portion of them. The table lists 190,000 or so clones, 90% of them singletons. The source material was peripheral blood. These receptors were obtained from a middle-aged man with acute or convalescent COVID-19.

The chain couples TRBV6-5 to TRBJ2-1; 11 nucleotides line up with TRBD2. The CDR3 runs to 15 residues. Trimming cost V 6 bases and J 1 base; bases outside gene matches: 2. Germline CDR1 is MNHEY and CDR2 is SVGAGI. CDR3 residues: CASRLAGASYNEQFF. The CDR3 DNA sequence: TGTGCCAGCAGACTAGCGGGAGCATCCTACAATGAGCAGTTCTTC.

This chain uses TRBV27 with TRBJ2-5; D is perhaps TRBD2 (5 bases). This CDR3 region has 14 residues. Per germline, CDR1 MNHEY and CDR2 SMNVEV (reference sequence). V was cut by 6 bases and J by 1 base, with 12 bases left in between. CDR3 bases: TGTGCCAGCAGGGAACTAGATAGCCAAGAGACCCAGTACTTC. Translated, it gives CASRELDSQETQYF.

This clone appeared a single time. The V and J genes are TRBV10-3 and TRBJ2-1; 8 bases are shared with TRBD1. This CDR3 is 14 amino acids long. CDR1 ENHRY and CDR2 SYGVKD come from the germline V gene. V was clipped by 4 bases and J by 4 bases; unmatched bases: 3. The CDR3 DNA follows: TGTGCCATCAGTGGGACAGGGACTTACAATGAGCAGTTCTTC. Protein sequence: CAISGTGTYNEQFF.

The chain employs TRBV27 and TRBJ2-7; D is uncertain. CDR3 length: 12 amino acids. Germline-derived CDR1 and CDR2 are MNHEY and SMNVEV (reference sequence). With 5 bases removed from V and 4 bases from J, the gap between germline ends came to 9 bases. The CDR3 is CASSKNSYEQYF. In nucleotides, the CDR3 is TGTGCCAGCAGTAAGAACAGTTACGAGCAGTACTTC.

This sequence joins TRBV28 and TRBJ2-7, with 12 bases aligning to TRBD1. CDR3 size: 21 residues. V was pared by 2 bases and J by 3 bases, with 20 bases of the junction left unmatched. Germline V lookup: CDR1 MDHEN, CDR2 SYDVKM. CDR3 sequence: CASSLNRGSGQGAVGSYEQYF. The CDR3 coding sequence is TGTGCCAGCAGTTTAAATCGAGGCTCGGGACAGGGGGCGGTTGGGAGCTACGAGCAGTACTTC.

The chain joins TRBV10-2 to TRBJ2-1; perhaps TRBD1 as D (5 bases). Trimming cost V 4 bases and J 5 bases, with 9 bases left between them. The germline V gene has CDR1 WSHSY and CDR2 SAAADI. This CDR3 spans 13 amino acids. Here the CDR3 reads CASSATGNNEQFF. The DNA for the CDR3 is TGCGCCAGCAGTGCCACAGGTAACAATGAGCAGTTCTTC.

The genes are TRBV9 and TRBJ2-1; D might be TRBD1 (5 bases). V lost 3 bases and J 9 bases, leaving 13 bases between the germline ends. CDR1 and CDR2 (germline): SGDLS, YYNGEE. This CDR3 comprises 13 residues. For the CDR3, the DNA is TGTGCCAGCAGCGCCTTCCAGGGCGGTGAGCAGTTCTTC. Translating it yields CASSAFQGGEQFF.

This chain links TRBV5-1 with TRBJ2-6; 9 bases are a match to TRBD1. V lost 4 bases to trimming and J lost 0 bases; unmatched junction nucleotides: 8. CDR3 length: 18 amino acids. Germline CDR1 is SGHRS and CDR2 is YFSETQ. The CDR3 bases are TGCGCCAGCAGCATTGGACAGGGGTTATCCTCTGGGGCCAACGTCCTGACTTTC. It specifies CASSIGQGLSSGANVLTF.

This rearrangement joins TRBV28 to TRBJ1-2, with TRBD1 matching over 7 bases. V gave up 3 bases and J gave up 6 bases; unmatched junction bases: 4. This CDR3 is built from 13 residues. Looked up from germline, CDR1 is MDHEN and CDR2 is SYDVKM. CDR3 in amino acids: CASSFDREDGYTF. The CDR3 nucleotides read TGTGCCAGCAGTTTTGACAGGGAGGATGGCTACACCTTC.

The rearrangement uses TRBV28 and TRBJ1-2, with 10 bases lining up with TRBD1. CDR3 length equals 15 residues. Germline CDR1 is MDHEN and CDR2 is SYDVKM. V shed 6 bases, J shed 2 bases, and the junction held 6 bases outside the gene matches. Here the CDR3 reads CASRGLGQGNYGYTF. CDR3 DNA: TGTGCCAGCAGAGGGCTGGGACAGGGGAACTATGGCTACACCTTC.

V usage is TRBV5-8 and J usage is TRBJ1-1; D possibly corresponds to TRBD1 (6 bases). V was cut by 4 bases and J by 9 bases, with 25 bases left in between. The CDR3 is 16 amino acids. Germline V lookup: CDR1 SGHTS, CDR2 YDEGEE. The CDR3 DNA reads as TGTGCCAGCAGCCGCATTGGGACACAGGGACCGGCGAAAGCTTTCTTT. This encodes CASSRIGTQGPAKAFF. The whole variable domain, remainder taken from reference TRBV5-8 and TRBJ1-1, is EAGVTQSPTHLIKTRGQQATLRCSPISGHTSVYWYQQALGLGLQFLLWYDEGEERNRGNFPPRFSGRQFPNYSSELNVNALELEDSALYLCASSRIGTQGPAKAFFGQGTRLTVV.

J is TRBJ2-3 and V is TRBV7-3, with TRBD2 matching 9 bases. The V gene end was trimmed by 2 bases and the J gene end by 4 bases; junction bases not matched to a gene: 7. Per germline, CDR1 SGHTA and CDR2 FQGTGA. CDR3 length: 16 amino acids. The CDR3 reads CASSLSGGGAPDTQYF. CDR3 DNA: TGTGCCAGCAGCTTATCGGGCGGGGGGGCACCAGATACGCAGTATTTT.

V and J are TRBV3-1 (or the pseudogene TRBV3-2) and TRBJ2-1; D is possibly TRBD2 (5 bases). Germline loops: CDR1 LGHDT, CDR2 YNNKEL (reference sequence). This CDR3 has 15 residues. V was clipped by 5 bases and J by 5 bases, with 16 bases between them. DNA for the CDR3: TGTGCCAGCAGCTCTACTAGTCGGGCCAACAATGAGCAGTTCTTC. It is translated as CASSSTSRANNEQFF.

This sequence joins TRBV18 and TRBJ2-5; possible D gene TRBD1, 6 bases. The germline V gene encodes CDR1 KGHSH and CDR2 LQKENI. This CDR3 contains 13 residues. Trimming removed 6 bases from V and 2 bases from J, with 10 bases in between. The CDR3 DNA sequence: TGTGCCAGCTCCGGACAGAAACAAGAGACCCAGTACTTC. It specifies CASSGQKQETQYF.